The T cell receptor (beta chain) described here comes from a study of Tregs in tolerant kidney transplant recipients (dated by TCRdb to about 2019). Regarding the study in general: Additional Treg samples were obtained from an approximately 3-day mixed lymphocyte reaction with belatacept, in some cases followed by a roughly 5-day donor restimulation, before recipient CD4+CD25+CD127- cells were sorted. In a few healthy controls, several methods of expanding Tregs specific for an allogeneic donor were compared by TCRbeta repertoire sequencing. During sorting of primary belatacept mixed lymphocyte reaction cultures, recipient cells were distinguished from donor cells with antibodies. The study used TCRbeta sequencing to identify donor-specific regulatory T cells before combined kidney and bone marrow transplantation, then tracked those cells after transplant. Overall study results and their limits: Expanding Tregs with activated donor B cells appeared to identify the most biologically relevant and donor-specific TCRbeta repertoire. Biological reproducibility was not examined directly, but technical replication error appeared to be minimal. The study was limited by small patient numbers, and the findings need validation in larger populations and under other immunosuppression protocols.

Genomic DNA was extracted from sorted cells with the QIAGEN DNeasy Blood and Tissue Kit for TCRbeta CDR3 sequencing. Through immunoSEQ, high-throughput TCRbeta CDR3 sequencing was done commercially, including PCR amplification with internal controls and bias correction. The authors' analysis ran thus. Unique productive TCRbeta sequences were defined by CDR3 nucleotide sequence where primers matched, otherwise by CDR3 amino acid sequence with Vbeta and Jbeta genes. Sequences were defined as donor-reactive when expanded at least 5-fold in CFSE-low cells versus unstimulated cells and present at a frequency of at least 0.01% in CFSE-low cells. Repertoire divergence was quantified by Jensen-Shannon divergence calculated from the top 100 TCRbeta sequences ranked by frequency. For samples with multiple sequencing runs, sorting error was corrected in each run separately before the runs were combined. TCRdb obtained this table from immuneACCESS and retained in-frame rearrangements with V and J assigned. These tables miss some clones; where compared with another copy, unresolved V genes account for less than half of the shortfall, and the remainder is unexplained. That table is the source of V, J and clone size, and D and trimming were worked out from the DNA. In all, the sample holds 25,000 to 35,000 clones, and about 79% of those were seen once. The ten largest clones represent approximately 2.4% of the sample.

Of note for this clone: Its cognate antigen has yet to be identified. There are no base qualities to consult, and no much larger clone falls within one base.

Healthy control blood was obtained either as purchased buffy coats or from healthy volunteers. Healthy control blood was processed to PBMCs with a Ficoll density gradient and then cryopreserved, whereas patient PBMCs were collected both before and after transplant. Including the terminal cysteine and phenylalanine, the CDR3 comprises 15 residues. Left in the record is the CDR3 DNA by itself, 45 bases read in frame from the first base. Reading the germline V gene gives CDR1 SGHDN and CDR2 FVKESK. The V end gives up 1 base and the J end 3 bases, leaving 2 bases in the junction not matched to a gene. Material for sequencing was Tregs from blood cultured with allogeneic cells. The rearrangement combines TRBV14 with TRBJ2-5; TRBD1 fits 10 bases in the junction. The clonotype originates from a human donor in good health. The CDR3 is CASSQVGTGEETQYF. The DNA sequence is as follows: TGTGCCAGCAGCCAAGTGGGGACAGGGGAAGAGACCCAGTACTTC.